What follows are 26 T cell receptor beta chains derived from one specimen sequenced in a study of blood T cell repertoires in COVID-19. The data were produced by immunoSEQ multiplex PCR, yet TCRdb's version contains in-frame clones alone and is incomplete. The data contain about 400,000 clones, around 87% of them singletons. The sequenced sample consisted of PBMCs or T cells enriched from blood (not recorded which). The receptors were gathered from a man aged 35 to 55 in a cohort exposed to, infected with or recovered from COVID-19 (not recorded which).

This clone was counted between two and nine times. The chain joins TRBV18 to TRBJ1-5; TRBD1 matches 8 bases. V shed 4 bases and J 0 bases; nucleotides not matched to a gene: 11. From germline, CDR1 is KGHSH and CDR2 LQKENI. The CDR3 totals 18 residues. DNA of the CDR3: TGTGCCAGCTCACGAACCGGGACAGGAGGGTTTAGCAATCAGCCCCAGCATTTT. Its translation is CASSRTGTGGFSNQPQHF.

This chain uses TRBV27 with TRBJ2-7; 7 positions agree with TRBD1. This CDR3 has 15 residues. Germline loops: CDR1 MNHEY, CDR2 SMNVEV (reference sequence). V lost 5 bases to trimming and J lost 3 bases; unmatched junction nucleotides: 10. CDR3 nucleotide sequence: TGTGCCAGCAGTCCCAGGACAGGCGTCATCTACGAGCAGTACTTC. It specifies CASSPRTGVIYEQYF.

V gene TRBV27 combines with J gene TRBJ1-1; D call uncertain. This CDR3 comprises 16 residues. The V end lost 6 bases, the J end lost 0 bases, and 17 bases lay between the germline ends. The V gene's germline CDR1 is MNHEY and CDR2 SMNVEV (reference sequence). The CDR3 sequence: CASSGYREILNTEAFF. In DNA form, the CDR3 reads TGTGCCAGCAGCGGATACCGGGAGATATTGAACACTGAAGCTTTCTTT.

The chain recombines TRBV2 with TRBJ1-6; 9 positions match TRBD1. J gave up 10 bases and V 6 bases, and 4 bases lay outside the gene matches. There are 13 residues in the CDR3. CDR1 and CDR2 from the germline V gene are SNHLY and FYNNEI. This CDR3 reads CASRGQGKSPLHF. As DNA, the CDR3 is TGTGCCAGCAGGGGACAGGGTAAATCACCCCTCCACTTT.

The chain has TRBV10-2 and TRBJ1-1; 8 nucleotides align to TRBD1. The CDR3 has 18 amino acids. J gave up 2 bases and V 6 bases, and 17 bases lay outside the gene matches. Germline V CDR1 and CDR2: WSHSY, SAAADI. In DNA form, the CDR3 reads TGCGCCAGCAGCGAGATAGGACAGGGAAAAAGGTTAAACACTGAAGCTTTCTTT. It translates to CASSEIGQGKRLNTEAFF.

This chain links TRBV7-8 with TRBJ2-7; TRBD1 matches 7 bases. There are 11 residues in the CDR3. J gave up 6 bases and V 5 bases, and 1 base lay outside the gene matches. Germline V gene data show CDR1 as SGHVS and CDR2 as FQNEAQ. This CDR3 reads CASSHRGEQYF. The CDR3 bases are TGTGCCAGCAGCCACAGGGGCGAGCAGTACTTC.

The chain joins TRBV28 to TRBJ2-3; a weak D match, TRBD1 (5 bases). CDR3 length: 13 amino acids. In germline, CDR1 is MDHEN, CDR2 SYDVKM. Between the trimmed V and J ends, which lost 7 bases and 8 bases, there was a span of 16 bases. The CDR3 nucleotides are TGTGCCAGCACAGGGTCGGCGGCTGGTACGCAGTATTTT. Amino acid sequence: CASTGSAAGTQYF.

This clone was counted only a few times. The genes are TRBV18 and TRBJ2-3; D might be TRBD2 (6 bases). Germline loops: CDR1 KGHSH, CDR2 LQKENI. The CDR3 is 16 residues long. Trimming took 2 bases from V and 4 from J, leaving 16 bases between them. As DNA, the CDR3 is TGTGCCAGCTCACCAATAGGAGGGCCGACGGCAGATACGCAGTATTTT. Protein sequence: CASSPIGGPTADTQYF.

This clone was counted between two and nine times. The CDR3 DNA follows: TGTGCCAGCAGTGAAGCGAGGCGGGGAGGGTGGCCCCAGCATTTT. It translates to CASSEARRGGWPQHF. The chain couples TRBV6-1 to TRBJ1-5, with no clear D. The germline V gene encodes CDR1 MNHNS and CDR2 SASEGT. V lost 0 bases to trimming and J lost 9 bases, with 15 bases between them. This CDR3 is 15 amino acids long.

The rearrangement uses TRBV7-9 and TRBJ2-2, with a possible D match to TRBD1 (6 bases). V was cut by 5 bases and J by 10 bases, with 29 bases left in between. Germline V gene lookup returns CDR1 SEHNR and CDR2 FQNEAQ (reference sequence). This CDR3 contains 18 residues. The CDR3 DNA follows: TGTGCCAGCAGCACTCGACCCCGACAGGCGGTGCAATCCGAGGAGCTGTTTTTT. Its translation is CASSTRPRQAVQSEELFF.

With regard to this clone: One end of the junction does not line up with germline, which may come from a read error. The V and J genes are TRBV7-9 and TRBJ1-1; D possibly corresponds to TRBD1 (6 bases). Germline lookup yields CDR1 SEHNR and CDR2 FQNEAQ (reference sequence). The CDR3 is made up of 14 amino acids. CDR3: CANSPQGQGPEAFF. The DNA of the CDR3 is TGTGCCAACAGCCCCCAGGGGCAGGGGCCTGAAGCTTTCTTT.

The V gene is TRBV25-1, the J gene TRBJ1-1, with D maybe TRBD1 (6 bases). The ends were cut back, 5 bases at V and 1 base at J, with 17 bases in the middle. This CDR3 has 16 amino acids. Germline CDR1 is MGHDK and CDR2 is SYGVNS. The CDR3 DNA reads as TGTGCCAGCAGTAAAGGGGGGGACGCGGGGAACACTGAAGCTTTCTTT. The encoded protein is CASSKGGDAGNTEAFF.

V gene TRBV5-1 combines with J gene TRBJ2-6, with TRBD2 as a possible D gene (5 bases). CDR3 length: 16 amino acids. The germline gives CDR1 SGHRS, CDR2 YFSETQ. V was cut by 4 bases and J by 0 bases, with 11 bases left in between. This CDR3 is CASSPPAGSGANVLTF. CDR3 bases: TGCGCCAGCAGCCCCCCCGCGGGCTCTGGGGCCAACGTCCTGACTTTC.

V usage is TRBV4-1 and J usage is TRBJ2-7; a possible D gene is TRBD1 (6 bases). Germline CDR1 MGHRA, CDR2 YSYEKL. V lost 1 base and J lost 5, with 18 bases in between. The length of the CDR3 is 16 residues. This CDR3 reads CASSQVLTGPQNEQYF. The CDR3 coding sequence is TGCGCCAGCAGCCAAGTTTTGACAGGCCCTCAGAACGAGCAGTACTTC.

To note about this clone: Mismatch with germline at one junction end may stem from a read error. The V and J genes are TRBV5-4 and TRBJ2-3; 8 positions match TRBD1. In germline, CDR1 is SGHNT, CDR2 YYREEE (reference sequence). CDR3 size: 13 residues. CDR3 sequence (DNA): TGTGCCAGCAGTTTGGACAGGGCAGATACGCAGTATTTT. Protein: CASSLDRADTQYF. Full variable domain (remainder filled in from reference TRBV5-4 and TRBJ2-3): ETGVTQSPTHLIKTRGQQVTLRCSSQSGHNTVSWYQQALGQGPQFIFQYYREEENGRGNFPPRFSGLQFPNYSSELNVNALELDDSALYLCASSLDRADTQYFGPGTRLTVL.

V gene TRBV7-9 combines with J gene TRBJ1-5, with 8 bases aligning to TRBD1. V trimming: 5 bases; J trimming: 5 bases; junction bases outside the gene matches: 8. This CDR3 has 15 residues. The germline gives CDR1 SEHNR, CDR2 FQNEAQ (reference sequence). The CDR3 DNA follows: TGTGCCAGCAGCCCCGGGGGCAGGGGGCATCAGCCCCAGCATTTT. Residues: CASSPGGRGHQPQHF. The complete variable domain, with remaining parts taken from reference TRBV7-9 and TRBJ1-5, reads DTGVSQNPRHKITKRGQNVTFRCDPISEHNRLYWYRQTLGQGPEFLTYFQNEAQLEKSRLLSDRFSAERPKGSFSTLEIQRTEQGDSAMYLCASSPGGRGHQPQHFGDGTRLSIL.

The V gene is TRBV27, the J gene TRBJ2-4; no firm D call. V lost 5 bases, J lost 4 bases, and 9 bases lay in between. Germline V lookup: CDR1 MNHEY, CDR2 SMNVEV (reference sequence). This CDR3 contains 13 residues. CDR3 loop: CASSTSVKNIQYF. The CDR3 DNA is TGTGCCAGCAGTACAAGCGTAAAAAACATTCAGTACTTC.

Here the CDR3 reads CASSSGREQETQYF. For the CDR3, the DNA is TGCGCCAGCAGCTCCGGACGGGAGCAAGAGACCCAGTACTTC. This sequence joins TRBV5-1 and TRBJ2-5, with D tentatively TRBD2 (6 bases). V was shortened by 3 bases and J by 2 bases, with 11 bases between the two germline ends. The CDR3 loop spans 14 amino acids. CDR1 is SGHRS and CDR2 is YFSETQ in the germline V gene.

The rearrangement joins TRBV7-3 to TRBJ2-1, with D perhaps matching TRBD2 (6 bases). V lost 5 bases and J lost 6, with 17 bases in between. Per germline, CDR1 SGHTA and CDR2 FQGTGA. The CDR3 has 15 residues. The CDR3 spells CASSPRGLRVNEQFF. The CDR3 bases are TGTGCCAGCAGCCCAAGGGGACTGAGAGTCAATGAGCAGTTCTTC.

The V call is TRBV7-2, the J call TRBJ2-3; 8 positions match TRBD1. Germline V gives CDR1 SGHTA, CDR2 FQGNSA. There are 16 residues in the CDR3. With 7 bases clipped from V and 4 bases from J, the junction kept 13 bases outside the gene matches. The CDR3 loop reads CASIPIRSGGADTQYF. CDR3 bases: TGTGCCAGCATTCCGATCCGCTCAGGGGGCGCAGATACGCAGTATTTT.

The CDR3 spells CASSDGGFNYEQYF. DNA for the CDR3: TGCGCCAGCAGCGACGGCGGGTTCAACTACGAGCAGTACTTC. V gene TRBV10-2 combines with J gene TRBJ2-7; D possibly corresponds to TRBD2 (5 bases). The ends were cut back, 6 bases at V and 3 bases at J, with 15 bases in the middle. The CDR3 consists of 14 residues. Germline CDR1 WSHSY, CDR2 SAAADI.

The chain is built from TRBV11-2 and TRBJ2-3; TRBD2 is a possible D gene (5 bases). Deletions cut 3 bases from V and 5 bases from J, with 18 bases between. Germline lookup yields CDR1 SGHAT and CDR2 FQNNGV. The CDR3 has 16 amino acids. This CDR3 is CASSFQFSGAGDTQYF. As DNA, the CDR3 is TGTGCCAGCAGCTTTCAATTCAGCGGTGCCGGAGATACGCAGTATTTT.

Many counts were recorded for this clone. CDR3: CASSPSGTGGTQYF. The CDR3 DNA reads as TGTGCCAGCAGCCCAAGCGGGACGGGTGGGACCCAGTACTTC. The J gene is TRBJ2-5, the V gene TRBV28; 7 bases align to TRBD2. The junction had 11 bases not matched to a gene; V was cut back by 6 bases and J by 7 bases. The CDR3 is 14 amino acids. CDR1 and CDR2 (germline): MDHEN, SYDVKM. The full variable domain, with the rest looked up from reference TRBV28 and TRBJ2-5, is DVKVTQSSRYLVKRTGEKVFLECVQDMDHENMFWYRQDPGLGLRLIYFSYDVKMKEKGDIPEGYSVSREKKERFSLILESASTNQTSMYLCASSPSGTGGTQYFGPGTRLLVL.

V gene TRBV2 combines with J gene TRBJ2-7, with a tentative D call TRBD2 (5 bases). The CDR3 runs 13 residues. V was clipped by 5 bases and J by 6 bases, with 14 bases between them. Germline CDR1 and CDR2: SNHLY and FYNNEI. CDR3 in DNA: TGTGCCAGCAGTCGAGGGTTGTTAGTCGAGCAGTACTTC. Amino acids: CASSRGLLVEQYF.

V gene TRBV3-1 (or the pseudogene TRBV3-2) combines with J gene TRBJ2-5; 12 nucleotides line up with TRBD2. CDR3 length: 16 amino acids. The V segment lost 3 bases and the J segment 7 bases; nucleotides outside the gene matches: 9. Per germline, CDR1 LGHDT and CDR2 YNNKEL (reference sequence). The CDR3 coding sequence is TGTGCCAGCAGCCAGAGGCTAGCGGGAGGGGGAGGGACCCAGTACTTC. Translating it yields CASSQRLAGGGGTQYF.

The J gene is TRBJ2-3, the V gene TRBV5-1; D possibly corresponds to TRBD1 (5 bases). This CDR3 has 16 residues. Germline V gene sequence: CDR1 SGHRS, CDR2 YFSETQ. V lost 0 bases, J lost 1 base, and 12 bases lay in between. The CDR3: CASSLEGGRGTDTQYF. The CDR3 bases are TGCGCCAGCAGCTTGGAAGGCGGCAGGGGCACAGATACGCAGTATTTT.